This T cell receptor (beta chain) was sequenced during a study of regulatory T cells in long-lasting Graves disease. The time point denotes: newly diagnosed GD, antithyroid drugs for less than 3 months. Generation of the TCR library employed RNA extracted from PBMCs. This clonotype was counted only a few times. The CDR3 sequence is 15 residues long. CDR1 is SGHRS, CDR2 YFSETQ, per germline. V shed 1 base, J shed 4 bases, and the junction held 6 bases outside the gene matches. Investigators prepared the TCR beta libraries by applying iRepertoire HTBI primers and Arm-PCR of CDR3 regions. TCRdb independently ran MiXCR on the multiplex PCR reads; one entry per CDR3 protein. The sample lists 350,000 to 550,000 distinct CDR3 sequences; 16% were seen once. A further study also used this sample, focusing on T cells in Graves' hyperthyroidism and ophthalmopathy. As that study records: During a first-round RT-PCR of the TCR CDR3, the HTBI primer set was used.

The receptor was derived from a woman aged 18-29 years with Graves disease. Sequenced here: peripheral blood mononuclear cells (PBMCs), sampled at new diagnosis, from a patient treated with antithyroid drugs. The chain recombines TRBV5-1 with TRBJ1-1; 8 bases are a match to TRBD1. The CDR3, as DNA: TGCGCCAGCAGCTTGACAGGGGGACACCCCACTGAAGCTTTCTTT. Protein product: CASSLTGGHPTEAFF.